The source of this TCR beta chain is a study of blood T cell repertoires in COVID-19. About the study: COVID-19 samples collected from the United States, Italy and Spain covered acute and convalescent phases.

The table came from immunoSEQ multiplex PCR; TCRdb's copy has only in-frame clones and leaves some out. The data hold about 24,000 clones, with approximately 92% observed a single time. V lost 0 bases and J 1 base, leaving 10 bases between the germline ends. The CDR3 spans 15 residues. Germline values: CDR1 SGHRS, CDR2 YFSETQ. This chain connects TRBV5-1 to TRBJ2-5, with D uncertain. The specimen was peripheral blood. The origin of this receptor is a human donor in a cohort sampled during active COVID-19. The CDR3 region has the DNA TGCGCCAGCAGCTTGGTTCCGGCAGGCCAAGAGACCCAGTACTTC. Translating it yields CASSLVPAGQETQYF. The variable domain in full, with the rest retrieved from reference TRBV5-1 and TRBJ2-5, is KAGVTQTPRYLIKTRGQQVTLSCSPISGHRSVSWYQQTPGQGLQFLFEYFSETQRNKGNFPGRFSGRQFSNSRSEMNVSTLELGDSALYLCASSLVPAGQETQYFGPGTRLLVL.